This record looks at one T cell receptor (beta chain) sequence and its context. The antigen is undetermined. A clone one base away is much larger, so this may be a read error. The data belong to a study of T cell repertoires in cytomegalovirus infection. At the level of the study: CMV infection and matching HLA type were both indicated by public TCR beta signatures.

Germline V CDR1 and CDR2: SGHTA, FQGNSA. There are 13 residues in the CDR3. MiXCR, run by TCRdb on the reads, gives a single entry per CDR3 protein. The data contain some 900,000 distinct CDR3 sequences, approximately 29% of them singletons. The V gene is TRBV7-2, the J gene TRBJ2-5, with 13 nucleotides matching TRBD2. This TCR was sampled from a human donor in good health (CMV status not recorded). Some clones in this sample may be carry-over from other donors' samples. The sample was cultured CD8+ T cells from PBMCs, taken from culture after CMV antigen stimulation. The CDR3 region has the DNA TGTGTCAGCAGCTTGGGACTAGCGGGGTTCCAGTACTTC. Translating it yields CVSSLGLAGFQYF.